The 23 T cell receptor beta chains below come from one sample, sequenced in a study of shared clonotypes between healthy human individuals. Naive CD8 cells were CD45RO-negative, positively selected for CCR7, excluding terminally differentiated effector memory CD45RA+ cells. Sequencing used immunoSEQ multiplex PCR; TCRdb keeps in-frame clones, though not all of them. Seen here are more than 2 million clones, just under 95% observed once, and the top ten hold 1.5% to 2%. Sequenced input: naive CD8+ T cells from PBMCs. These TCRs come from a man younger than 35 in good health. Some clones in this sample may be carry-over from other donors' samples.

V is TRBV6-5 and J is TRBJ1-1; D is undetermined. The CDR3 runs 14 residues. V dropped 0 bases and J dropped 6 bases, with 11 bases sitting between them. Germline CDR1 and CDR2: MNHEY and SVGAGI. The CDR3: CASSYSSDGPEAFF. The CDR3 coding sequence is TGTGCCAGCAGTTACTCCTCAGATGGCCCTGAAGCTTTCTTT.

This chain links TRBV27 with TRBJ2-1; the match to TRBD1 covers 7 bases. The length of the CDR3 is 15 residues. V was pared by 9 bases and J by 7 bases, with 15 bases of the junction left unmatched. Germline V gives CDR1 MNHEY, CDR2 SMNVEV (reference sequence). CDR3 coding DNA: TGTGCCAGGAGGGCGACAGGGTCCTCCGGTAATGAGCAGTTCTTC. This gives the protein CARRATGSSGNEQFF.

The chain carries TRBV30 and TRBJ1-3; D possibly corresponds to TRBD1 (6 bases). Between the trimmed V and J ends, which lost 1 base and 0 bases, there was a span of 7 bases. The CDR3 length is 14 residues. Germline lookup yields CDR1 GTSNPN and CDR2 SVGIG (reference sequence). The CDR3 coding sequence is TGTGCCTGGAGTGAGGGGGTCTCTGGAAACACCATATATTTT. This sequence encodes CAWSEGVSGNTIYF. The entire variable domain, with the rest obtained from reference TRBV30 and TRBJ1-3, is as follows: SQTIHQWPATLVQPVGSPLSLECTVEGTSNPNLYWYRQAAGRGLQLLFYSVGIGQISSEVPQNLSASRPQDRQFILSSKKLLLSDSGFYLCAWSEGVSGNTIYFGEGSWLTVV.

The CDR3 sequence is CASSLPKRTSGTGELFF. CDR3 DNA sequence: TGTGCCAGCAGCTTACCCAAAAGGACTAGCGGGACCGGGGAGCTGTTTTTT. This chain connects TRBV7-9 to TRBJ2-2; 11 positions match TRBD2. The CDR3 length is 17 residues. Trimming removed 2 bases from V and 5 bases from J; junction bases left unmatched: 7. Germline V CDR1 and CDR2: SEHNR, FQNEAQ (reference sequence).

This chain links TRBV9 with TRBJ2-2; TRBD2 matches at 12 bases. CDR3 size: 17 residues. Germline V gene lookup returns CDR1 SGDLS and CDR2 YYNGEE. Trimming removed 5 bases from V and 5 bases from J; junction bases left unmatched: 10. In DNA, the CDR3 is TGTGCCAGCAGGGATGAGATAGGACTAGCGGGAACCGGGGAGCTGTTTTTT. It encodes CASRDEIGLAGTGELFF.

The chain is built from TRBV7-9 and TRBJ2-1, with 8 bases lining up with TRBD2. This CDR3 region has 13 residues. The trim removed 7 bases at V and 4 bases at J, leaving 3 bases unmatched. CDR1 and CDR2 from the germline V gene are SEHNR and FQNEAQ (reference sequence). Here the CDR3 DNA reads TGTGCCAGCACCGGGGGGGCTTACAATGAGCAGTTCTTC. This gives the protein CASTGGAYNEQFF.

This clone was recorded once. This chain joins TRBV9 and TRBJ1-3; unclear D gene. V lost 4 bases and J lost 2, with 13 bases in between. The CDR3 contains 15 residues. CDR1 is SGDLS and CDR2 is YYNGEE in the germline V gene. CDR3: CASSLEGRPGNTIYF. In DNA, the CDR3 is TGTGCCAGCAGCCTCGAGGGAAGGCCTGGAAACACCATATATTTT.

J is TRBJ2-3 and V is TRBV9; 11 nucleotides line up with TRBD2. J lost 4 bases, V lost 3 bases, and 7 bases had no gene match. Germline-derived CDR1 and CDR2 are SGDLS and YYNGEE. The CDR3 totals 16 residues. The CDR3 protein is CASSAIAGGRSDTQYF. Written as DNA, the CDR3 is TGTGCCAGCAGCGCGATAGCGGGAGGGCGCTCAGATACGCAGTATTTT.

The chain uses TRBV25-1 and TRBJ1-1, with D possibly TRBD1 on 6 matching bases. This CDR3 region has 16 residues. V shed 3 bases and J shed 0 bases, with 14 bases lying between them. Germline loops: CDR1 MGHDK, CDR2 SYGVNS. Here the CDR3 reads CASSDTWTEMNTEAFF. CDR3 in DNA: TGTGCCAGCAGTGATACCTGGACAGAAATGAACACTGAAGCTTTCTTT.

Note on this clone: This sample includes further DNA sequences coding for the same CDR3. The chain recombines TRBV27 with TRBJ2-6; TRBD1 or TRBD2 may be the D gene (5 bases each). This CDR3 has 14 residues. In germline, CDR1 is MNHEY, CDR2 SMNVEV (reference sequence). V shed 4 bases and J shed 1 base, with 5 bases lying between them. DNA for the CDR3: TGTGCCAGCAGTTGGGGGTCTGGGGCCAACGTCCTGACTTTC. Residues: CASSWGSGANVLTF.

Here the CDR3 reads CASSDGIGQGQETQYF. The CDR3 DNA reads as TGTGCCAGCAGTGATGGGATCGGACAGGGCCAAGAGACCCAGTACTTC. The rearrangement uses TRBV6-1 and TRBJ2-5; 8 bases are a match to TRBD1. The CDR3 runs 16 residues. Germline V lookup: CDR1 MNHNS, CDR2 SASEGT. With V trimmed by 3 bases and J by 1 base, 7 bases remained unmatched.

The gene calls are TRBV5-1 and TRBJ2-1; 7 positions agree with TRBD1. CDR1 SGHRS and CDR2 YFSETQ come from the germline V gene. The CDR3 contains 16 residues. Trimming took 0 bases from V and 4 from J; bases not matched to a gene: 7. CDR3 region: CASSLVRGQKYNEQFF. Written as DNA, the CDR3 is TGCGCCAGCAGCTTGGTAAGGGGGCAAAAGTACAATGAGCAGTTCTTC.

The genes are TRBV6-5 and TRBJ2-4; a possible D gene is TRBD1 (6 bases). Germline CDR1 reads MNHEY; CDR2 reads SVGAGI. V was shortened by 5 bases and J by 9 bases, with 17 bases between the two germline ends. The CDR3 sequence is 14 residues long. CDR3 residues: CASSPTGHDGIQYF. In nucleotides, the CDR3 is TGTGCCAGCAGTCCAACAGGGCATGATGGCATTCAGTACTTC.

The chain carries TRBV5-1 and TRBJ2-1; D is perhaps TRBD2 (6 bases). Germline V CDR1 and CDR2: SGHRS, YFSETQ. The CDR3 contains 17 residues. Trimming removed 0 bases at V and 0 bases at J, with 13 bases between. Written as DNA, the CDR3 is TGCGCCAGCAGCTTGGCCCAGCGGGCGATCTCCTACAATGAGCAGTTCTTC. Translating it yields CASSLAQRAISYNEQFF.

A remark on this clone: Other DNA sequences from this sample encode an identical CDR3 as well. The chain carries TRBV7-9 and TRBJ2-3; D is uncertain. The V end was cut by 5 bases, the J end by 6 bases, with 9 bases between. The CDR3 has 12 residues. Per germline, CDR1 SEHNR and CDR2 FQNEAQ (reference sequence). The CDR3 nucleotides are TGTGCCAGCAGCCTCATCTCCGATACGCAGTATTTT. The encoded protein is CASSLISDTQYF.

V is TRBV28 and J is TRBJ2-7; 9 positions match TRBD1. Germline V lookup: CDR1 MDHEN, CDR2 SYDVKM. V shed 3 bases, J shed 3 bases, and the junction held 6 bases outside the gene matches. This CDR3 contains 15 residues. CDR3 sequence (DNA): TGTGCCAGCAGTTTTTTTTGGGGACAGGGCTACGAGCAGTACTTC. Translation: CASSFFWGQGYEQYF. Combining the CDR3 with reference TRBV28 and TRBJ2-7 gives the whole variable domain DVKVTQSSRYLVKRTGEKVFLECVQDMDHENMFWYRQDPGLGLRLIYFSYDVKMKEKGDIPEGYSVSREKKERFSLILESASTNQTSMYLCASSFFWGQGYEQYFGPGTRLTVT.

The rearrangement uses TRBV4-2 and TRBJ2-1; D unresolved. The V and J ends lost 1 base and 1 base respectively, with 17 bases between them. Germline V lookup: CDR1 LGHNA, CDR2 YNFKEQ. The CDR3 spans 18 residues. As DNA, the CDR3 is TGTGCCAGCAGCCAAGCGAGCAGAGAAGGTTTTTCCTACAATGAGCAGTTCTTC. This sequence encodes CASSQASREGFSYNEQFF.

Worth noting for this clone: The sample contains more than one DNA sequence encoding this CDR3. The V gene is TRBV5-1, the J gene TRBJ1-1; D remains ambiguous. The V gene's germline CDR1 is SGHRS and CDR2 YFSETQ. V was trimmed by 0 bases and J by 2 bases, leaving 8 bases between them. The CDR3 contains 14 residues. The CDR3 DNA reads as TGCGCCAGCAGCTTGGTCGGCAGTAACACTGAAGCTTTCTTT. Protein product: CASSLVGSNTEAFF.

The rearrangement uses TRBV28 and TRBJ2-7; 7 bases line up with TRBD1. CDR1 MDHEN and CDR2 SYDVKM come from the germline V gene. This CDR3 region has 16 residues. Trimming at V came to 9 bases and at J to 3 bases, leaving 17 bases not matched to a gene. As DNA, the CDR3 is TGTGCCAGTTATTTTTCCCGGGACAGCCTTGTCTACGAGCAGTACTTC. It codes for CASYFSRDSLVYEQYF.

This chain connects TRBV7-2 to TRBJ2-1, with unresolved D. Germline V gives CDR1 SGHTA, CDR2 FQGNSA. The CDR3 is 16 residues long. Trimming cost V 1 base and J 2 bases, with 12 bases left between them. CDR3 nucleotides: TGTGCCAGCAGCTTAGAACCCGGGTATGCCTACAATGAGCAGTTCTTC. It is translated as CASSLEPGYAYNEQFF.

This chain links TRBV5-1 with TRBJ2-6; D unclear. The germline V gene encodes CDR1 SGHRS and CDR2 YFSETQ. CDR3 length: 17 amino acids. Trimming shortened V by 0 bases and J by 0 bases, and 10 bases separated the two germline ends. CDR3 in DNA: TGCGCCAGCAGCTTGGTGCCCAGGTCCTCTGGGGCCAACGTCCTGACTTTC. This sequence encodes CASSLVPRSSGANVLTF.

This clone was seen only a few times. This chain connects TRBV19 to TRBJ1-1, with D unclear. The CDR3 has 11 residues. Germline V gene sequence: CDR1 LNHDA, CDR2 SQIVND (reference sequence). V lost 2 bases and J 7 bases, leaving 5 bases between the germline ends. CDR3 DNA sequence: TGTGCCAGTAGTATATCGCATGAAGCTTTCTTT. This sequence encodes CASSISHEAFF.

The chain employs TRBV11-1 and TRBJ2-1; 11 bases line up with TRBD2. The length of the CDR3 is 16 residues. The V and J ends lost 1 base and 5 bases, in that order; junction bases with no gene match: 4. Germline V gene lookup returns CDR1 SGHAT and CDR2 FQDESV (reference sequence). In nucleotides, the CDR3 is TGTGCCAGCAGCTTAGTAGGGACTAGCGGAAACAATGAGCAGTTCTTC. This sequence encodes CASSLVGTSGNNEQFF.